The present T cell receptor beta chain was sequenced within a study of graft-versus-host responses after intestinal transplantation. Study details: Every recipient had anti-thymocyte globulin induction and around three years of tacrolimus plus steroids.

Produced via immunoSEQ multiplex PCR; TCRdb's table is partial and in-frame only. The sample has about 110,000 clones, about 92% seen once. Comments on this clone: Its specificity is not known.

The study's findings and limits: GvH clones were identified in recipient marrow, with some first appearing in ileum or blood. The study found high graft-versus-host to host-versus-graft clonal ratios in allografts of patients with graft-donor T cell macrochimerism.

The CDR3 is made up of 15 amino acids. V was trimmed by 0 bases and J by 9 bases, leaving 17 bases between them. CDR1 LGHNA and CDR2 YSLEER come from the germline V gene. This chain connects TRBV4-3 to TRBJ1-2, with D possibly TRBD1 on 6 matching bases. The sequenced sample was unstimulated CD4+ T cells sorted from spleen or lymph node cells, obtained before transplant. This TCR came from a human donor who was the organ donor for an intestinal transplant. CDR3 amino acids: CASSQDTTGLFRYTF. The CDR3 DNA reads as TGCGCCAGCAGCCAAGATACGACAGGCCTCTTCCGCTACACCTTC.